These 9 T cell receptor beta chains were sequenced from one sample in a study of blood T cells in healthy people across ages. The second PCR ran about 6 to 12 cycles with a sample-barcoded 5' primer and J-beta primers. TCRdb used MiXCR to reprocess the 5' RACE reads, holding one entry per CDR3 protein. The data show around 1,500,000 distinct CDR3 sequences, about 40% seen once. The sequenced sample was blood. The receptors originated from a woman aged 18-29 years in good health.

The chain has TRBV2 and TRBJ2-7; D is unresolved. The end of the DNA aligns better with TRBJ2-4, so the J call may be wrong. Germline V gene data show CDR1 as SNHLY and CDR2 as FYNNEI. The CDR3 totals 15 residues. CDR3 sequence: CASSEGTSKGNIQYF. CDR3 coding DNA: TGTGCCAGCAGTGAAGGGACCTCAAAGGGAAACATTCAGTACTTC.

The chain links TRBV9 to TRBJ2-1, with 10 bases that match TRBD2. The DNA end is a closer match to TRBJ2-7, so the J assignment may be wrong. The CDR3 sequence is 15 residues long. Germline V lookup: CDR1 SGDLS, CDR2 YYNGEE. Written as DNA, the CDR3 is TGTGCCAGCAGCGTCTCACTAGCGGGGTACAATGAGCAGTACTTC. Amino acid sequence: CASSVSLAGYNEQYF.

J is TRBJ2-5 and V is TRBV3-1; 8 bases align to TRBD2. The CDR3 consists of 19 residues. CDR1 and CDR2 from the germline V gene are LGHDT and YNNKEL (reference sequence). J gave up 1 base and V 0 bases, and 13 bases lay outside the gene matches. CDR3 DNA: TGTGCCAGCAGCCAAGATCTTGGCGGGGGGCTAGGGGCCCAAGAGACCCAGTACTTC. Protein sequence: CASSQDLGGGLGAQETQYF.

This chain connects TRBV20-1 to TRBJ2-1; D is undetermined. The DNA end lines up better with TRBJ2-7; the J call may be wrong. From germline, CDR1 is DFQATT and CDR2 SNEGSKA (reference sequence). CDR3 length equals 15 residues. CDR3 nucleotide sequence: TGCAGTGCTACTCGACTGGGCAGCTCCTACAATGAGCAGTACTTC. This codes for CSATRLGSSYNEQYF.

V gene TRBV12-3 or TRBV12-4 combines with J gene TRBJ1-2, with D unclear. This CDR3 has 13 residues. V was cut by 5 bases and J by 4 bases, with 11 bases left in between. Written as DNA, the CDR3 is TGTGCCAGCAGTCGGAACTTAGGCTATGGCTACACCTTC. Translating gives CASSRNLGYGYTF.

The V gene is TRBV10-2, the J gene TRBJ1-4; TRBD1 might be the D (5 bases). CDR1 is WSHSY and CDR2 is SAAADI in the germline V gene. V was clipped by 6 bases and J by 8 bases, with 13 bases between them. The CDR3 runs to 13 residues. CDR3 sequence reads: CASSSTEKEKLFF. CDR3 nucleotides: TGCGCCAGCAGCTCGACAGAGAAGGAAAAACTGTTTTTT.

Only a few counts were recorded for this clonotype. The rearrangement joins TRBV6-5 to TRBJ2-7; TRBD2 matches 7 bases. Germline CDR1 is MNHEY and CDR2 is SVGAGI. Germline trimming cut 7 bases from V and 6 bases from J; bases unmatched to any gene: 3. This CDR3 is built from 11 residues. The CDR3 region has the DNA TGTGCCAGCACCCGGGGGGTCGAGCAGTACTTC. It translates to CASTRGVEQYF.

This clonotype showed up just once. The chain has TRBV3-1 and TRBJ2-1; possible D gene TRBD1, 6 bases. Germline CDR1 reads LGHDT; CDR2 reads YNNKEL (reference sequence). CDR3 length equals 16 residues. Trimming stripped 4 bases from V and 0 bases from J, with 13 bases between. The chain's CDR3 is CASSPGQWSSYNEQFF. CDR3 sequence (DNA): TGTGCCAGCAGCCCCGGACAGTGGAGCTCCTACAATGAGCAGTTCTTC.

CDR3 nucleotide sequence: TGTGCCAGCAGTTACTCGGACAGGGTGAAATCCTACGAGCAGTACTTC. It encodes CASSYSDRVKSYEQYF. V is TRBV6-5 and J is TRBJ2-7, with TRBD1 matching 8 bases. With 0 bases clipped from V and 1 base from J, the junction kept 5 bases outside the gene matches. From germline, CDR1 is MNHEY and CDR2 SVGAGI. The CDR3 consists of 16 residues.